This record looks at one T cell receptor (beta chain) sequence and its context. Trimming cost V 4 bases and J 2 bases; bases outside gene matches: 2. The V gene's germline CDR1 is ENHRY and CDR2 SYGVKD. The CDR3 has 14 residues. This entry comes from a study of blood T cell repertoires in COVID-19. How the authors handled the data: Reference gene primer amplification in the assay estimated nucleated cell counts. Using immunoSEQ multiplex PCR, the repertoire was profiled, and TCRdb retains in-frame clones only, with some absent. The V and J calls and clone size were taken over from that table, and D and trimming were inferred from the DNA. This sample has over 45,000 clones, with 80% to 90% found just once.

The source material was peripheral blood. The chain uses TRBV10-3 and TRBJ1-5, with 7 nucleotides matching TRBD1. This TCR derives from a human donor in a cohort sampled during active COVID-19. As DNA, the CDR3 is TGTGCCATCAGTGCCGGACAGGGCAATCAGCCCCAGCATTTT. Protein sequence: CAISAGQGNQPQHF.